The TCR beta chain described here comes from a study of shared clonotypes between healthy human individuals. The method was immunoSEQ multiplex PCR; TCRdb's version includes in-frame clones alone and lacks a portion of them. The data contain about 960,000 clones, less than 85% of them singletons. The CDR3 is 19 residues long. The sample comprised memory CD4+ T cells sorted from blood. Subset noted: CD45RA-negative fraction. The receptor was isolated from a man younger than 35 in good health. V and J are TRBV1 and TRBJ2-3. TRBV1 is a known pseudogene. CDR3 region: CTSSQRWAGATSSTDTQYF. The DNA of the CDR3 is TGCACCAGCAGCCAACGATGGGCCGGGGCGACCTCTAGCACAGATACGCAGTATTTT.